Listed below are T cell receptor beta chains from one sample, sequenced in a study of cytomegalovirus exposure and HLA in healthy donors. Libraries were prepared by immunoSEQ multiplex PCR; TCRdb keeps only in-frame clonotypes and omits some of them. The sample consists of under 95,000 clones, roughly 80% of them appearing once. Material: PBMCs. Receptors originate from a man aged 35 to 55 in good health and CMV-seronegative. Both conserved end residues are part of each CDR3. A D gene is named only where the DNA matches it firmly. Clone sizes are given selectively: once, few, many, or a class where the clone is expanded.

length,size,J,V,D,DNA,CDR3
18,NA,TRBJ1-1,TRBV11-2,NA,TGTGCCAGCAGCTTAATCAGAGGTCGGGTAGCGGGACGCACTGAAGCTTTCTTT,CASSLIRGRVAGRTEAFF
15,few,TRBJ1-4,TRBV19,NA,TGTGCCAGTAACCTAGGCGGTCGCAAAGAGGAAAAACTGTTTTTT,CASNLGGRKEEKLFF
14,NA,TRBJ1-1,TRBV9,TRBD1,TGTGCCAGCAGCCGGGACAGTACGAACACTGAAGCTTTCTTT,CASSRDSTNTEAFF
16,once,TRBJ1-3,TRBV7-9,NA,TGTGCCAGCAGCTTAGTAACAGGGTTCTCTGGAAACACCATATATTTT,CASSLVTGFSGNTIYF
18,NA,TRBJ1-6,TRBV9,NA,TGTGCCAGCAGCGGGACGGGACTCATTGTGTCCTATAATTCACCCCTCCACTTT,CASSGTGLIVSYNSPLHF
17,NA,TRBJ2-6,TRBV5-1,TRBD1,TGCGCCAGCAGCGAACAGGGGTCTAACTCTGGGGCCAACGTCCTGACTTTC,CASSEQGSNSGANVLTF
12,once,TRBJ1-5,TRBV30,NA,TGTGCCTGGAATCTCGGGAATCAGCCCCAGCATTTT,CAWNLGNQPQHF
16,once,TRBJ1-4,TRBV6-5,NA,TGTGCCAGCAGTTACGACCCGGACAACCCAAGACTAAAACTGTTTTTT,CASSYDPDNPRLKLFF
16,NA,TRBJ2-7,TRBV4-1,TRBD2,TGCGCCAGCAGCCACCTACTAGCGGGGGATACCTACGAGCAGTACTTC,CASSHLLAGDTYEQYF
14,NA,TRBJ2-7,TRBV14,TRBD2,TGTGCCAGCAGCCCCGGGACTAGCGGGTACGGGCAGTACTTC,CASSPGTSGYGQYF
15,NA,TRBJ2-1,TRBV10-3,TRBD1,TGTGCCATCAGACCGGGACAGGGGGTTTCTGATGAGCAGTTCTTC,CAIRPGQGVSDEQFF
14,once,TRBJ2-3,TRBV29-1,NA,TGCAGCGTCGCGGGGGCCAGGGGCACAGATACGCAGTATTTT,CSVAGARGTDTQYF
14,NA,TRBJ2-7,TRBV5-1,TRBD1,TGCGCCAGCAGCTTGACAGGGGTTTCCTACGAGCAGTACTTC,CASSLTGVSYEQYF
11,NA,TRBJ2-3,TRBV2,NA,TGTGCCAGCAGTCCGGGGGATACGCAGTATTTT,CASSPGDTQYF
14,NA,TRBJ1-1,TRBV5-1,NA,TGCGCCAGCAGCGTTAGGACTGGCAACACTGAAGCTTTCTTT,CASSVRTGNTEAFF
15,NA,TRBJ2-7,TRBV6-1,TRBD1,TGTGCCAGCAGGGTTGGGACAGGGGGAGACTACGAGCAGTACTTC,CASRVGTGGDYEQYF
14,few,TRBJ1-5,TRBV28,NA,TGTGCCAGCAGTCCCCTGGGCTACAATCAGCCCCAGCATTTT,CASSPLGYNQPQHF
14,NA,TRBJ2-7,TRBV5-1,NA,TGCGCCAGCAGCCCAACTCTAACCAATTACGAGCAGTACTTC,CASSPTLTNYEQYF
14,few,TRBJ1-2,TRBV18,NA,TGTGCCAGCTCACCTAGAGGCGGAGACTATGGCTACACCTTC,CASSPRGGDYGYTF
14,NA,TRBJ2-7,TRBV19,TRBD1,TGTGCCAGTAGTCTAGAGACAGGGGGTTACGAGCAGTACTTC,CASSLETGGYEQYF
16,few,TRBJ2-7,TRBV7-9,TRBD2,TGTGCCAGCAGTGACGGACTAGCGGGGGTTTCCTACGAGCAGTACTTC,CASSDGLAGVSYEQYF
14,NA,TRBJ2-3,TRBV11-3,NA,TGTGCCAGCAGCTTAGGACGGGGGACAGATACGCAGTATTTT,CASSLGRGTDTQYF
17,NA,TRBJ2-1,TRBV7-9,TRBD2,TGTGCCAGCAGCTTAGCTTCTTCGGGGGGACTTTACAATGAGCAGTTCTTC,CASSLASSGGLYNEQFF
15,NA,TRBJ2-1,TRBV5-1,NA,TGCGCCAGCAGCTTGGAAGCTCAGGGGAAAAATGAGCAGTTCTTC,CASSLEAQGKNEQFF
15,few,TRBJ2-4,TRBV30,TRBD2,TGTGCCTGGAGTGCGACGAGCGGGAGTAGAAACATTCAGTACTTC,CAWSATSGSRNIQYF
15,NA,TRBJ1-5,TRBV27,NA,TGTGCCAGCAGTCCGCTGGACAGTATCCAGCAGCCCCAGCATTTT,CASSPLDSIQQPQHF
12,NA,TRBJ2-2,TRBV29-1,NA,TGCAGCGTTTTCAGGGACACCGGGGAGCTGTTTTTT,CSVFRDTGELFF
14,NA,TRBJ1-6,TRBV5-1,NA,TGCGCCAGCAGTCCACTGCTCTATAATTCACCCCTCCACTTT,CASSPLLYNSPLHF
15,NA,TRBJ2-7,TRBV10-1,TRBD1,TGCGCCAGCAGTGAGGCCGGGACAGGGAGCGACGAGCAGTACTTC,CASSEAGTGSDEQYF
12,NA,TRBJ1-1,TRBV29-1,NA,TGCAGCGTTCGCGGGGGCCTTGGTGAAGCTTTCTTT,CSVRGGLGEAFF
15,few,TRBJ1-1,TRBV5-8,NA,TGTGCCAGCAGCTTGCCTGCCCGGGTCGAGACTGAAGCTTTCTTT,CASSLPARVETEAFF
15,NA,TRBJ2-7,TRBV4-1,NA,TGCGCCAGCAGCCAAGAAAGGGGTACCTCCTACGAGCAGTACTTC,CASSQERGTSYEQYF
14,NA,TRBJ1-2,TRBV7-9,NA,TGTGCCAGCAGCTTAGGGGGGGATCTGAGGAGCTACACCTTC,CASSLGGDLRSYTF
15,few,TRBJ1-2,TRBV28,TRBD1,TGTGCCAGCAGTTCCGGGACAGGGGGCAGGATTGGCTACACCTTC,CASSSGTGGRIGYTF
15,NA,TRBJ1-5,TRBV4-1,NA,TGCGCCAGCAGCGGAGCGGAAGTGGCGGGGCAGCCCCAGCATTTT,CASSGAEVAGQPQHF
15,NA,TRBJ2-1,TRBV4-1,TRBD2,TGCGCCAGCAGCCCCAGGGGACTAGCGGGAAGTGAGCAGTTCTTC,CASSPRGLAGSEQFF
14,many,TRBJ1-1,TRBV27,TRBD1,TGTGCCAGCAGGAAGACAGGGTTGAACACTGAAGCTTTCTTT,CASRKTGLNTEAFF
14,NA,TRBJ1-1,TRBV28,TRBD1,TGTGCCAGCAGACGAGACAGGGGGGGCACTGAAGCTTTCTTT,CASRRDRGGTEAFF
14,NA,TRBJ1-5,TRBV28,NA,TGTGCCAGCAGTTTCGCCCCGGGCAATCAGCCCCAGCATTTT,CASSFAPGNQPQHF
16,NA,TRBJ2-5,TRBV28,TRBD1,TGTGCCAGCAGTTCAACCGGGACAGGGGAACAAGAGACCCAGTACTTC,CASSSTGTGEQETQYF
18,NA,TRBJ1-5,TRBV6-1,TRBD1,TGTGCCAGCAGTGAAGCCCGGACAGGGGCTTTTAGCAATCAGCCCCAGCATTTT,CASSEARTGAFSNQPQHF
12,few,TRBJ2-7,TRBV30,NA,TGTGCCTGGGCCCCCGGGACTCTCGAGCAGTACTTC,CAWAPGTLEQYF
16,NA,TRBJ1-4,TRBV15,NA,TGTGCCACCAGCAGAGATCAGAGACAGAATAATGAAAAACTGTTTTTT,CATSRDQRQNNEKLFF